This T cell receptor beta chain was captured by sequencing in a study of cytomegalovirus exposure and HLA in healthy donors (dated by TCRdb to the late 2010s). The study in broad terms: An earlier analysis of approximately 590 of the donors reported 250 to 300 Gb of sequence data and some 120 million unique TCR beta sequences from 150 million to 200 million T cells. An early release covering approximately 600 HLA-typed donors comprised roughly 300 gigabases of sequencing data and some 79 million unique TCR sequences. The genetic ancestry cluster associated with self-reported Caucasian donors included 81% of the approximately 410 genotyped donors. The study aimed to test whether cataloging public T cell receptors could reveal signatures of past pathogen exposure. The study used immunosequencing to profile the T cell repertoires of 666 subjects and linked those repertoires to cytomegalovirus serostatus. Besides the first cohort of some 670 subjects, a separate validation cohort made up of some 110 different subjects was used. To predict cytomegalovirus infection status, the study brought together high-throughput TCR immunosequencing, statistical association of individual TCRs with disease status, and machine learning. A later analysis re-analyzed previously published TCR beta repertoires from 660 or so donors and added high-resolution HLA genotyping to study TCR occurrence patterns. The later analysis used no new phenotypic data to find candidate immune exposures, relying instead on TCR beta sequences and their occurrence across donors. In an earlier analysis of 500 to 650 of the donors, high-throughput TCR beta sequencing was used to judge whether each TCR beta V gene segment behaved as functional or pseudogenic. Alongside the repertoire data, information on donor age, sex, ethnicity and CMV serostatus was compiled. A later genetic analysis used genome-wide SNP genotypes for about three fifths of the 666 donors, treating that subset as a discovery cohort. Every repertoire in the discovery cohort had been generated on one and the same sequencing platform. HLA typing included class I and class II loci at four-digit resolution. The number of donors typed differed by locus, with about 620-630 for A, B, C, DRB1 and DQB1, roughly 550 for DQA1, under 610 for DPA1, and some 440 for DPB1. Roughly 5 DR-DQ haplotypes were handled as single units for association and clustering, since linkage in the cohort was strong. Among about 370 genotyped donors of the cohort, an average of around 250,000 unique TCR beta nucleotide sequences was sequenced per donor, of which about 19% were non-productive.

Libraries were constructed by the immunoSEQ multiplex PCR assay. For the multiplex PCR, a mixture combining 60 forward primers for TCR Vbeta segments and 13 reverse primers for TCR Jbeta segments was used. Amplification of the CDR3 region of rearranged TCR beta genes was performed with a multiplex PCR assay on genomic DNA. The amplified TCR beta libraries were sequenced on the Illumina HiSeq System as 87-base-pair reads. As for how the authors treated the data: In a later analysis, tens of millions of unique TCR beta chains were counted across the roughly 610 repertoires, and approximately 11 million of these chains were shared by at least two donors. To remove PCR and sequencing errors, raw reads were error-corrected and collapsed into unique sequences using a nearest-neighbor algorithm that merged closely related sequences. To assign V, D and J gene segments, CDR3 sequences were aligned to IMGT reference sequences. Each retained sequence needed at least a six-nucleotide match to both a V gene segment and a J gene segment. A rearrangement was called productive if the CDR3 had no stop codons and remained in frame with V and J, and every other rearrangement was called non-productive. Following IMGT convention, CDR3 was defined as the stretch from the second conserved V-encoded cysteine to the conserved J-encoded phenylalanine. The earlier analysis of fewer than 750 of the donors excluded sequences that lacked an unambiguous match to a single V gene segment. In an earlier analysis of a few hundred of the donors, V segments were called functional above 56.7% productive rearrangements and were called segregating when the between-donor standard deviation exceeded 5%. A statistical classification framework was developed to diagnose cytomegalovirus status using the catalog of TCR beta chain sequences. A later analysis assigned V and J genes by comparing TCR nucleotide sequences with IMGT/GENE-DB human TR gene sequences. Using the TCRdist pipeline, a later analysis assigned CDR3 sequences along with most-parsimonious VDJ recombination scenarios. In a later analysis, every TCR beta chain was defined by the combination of its CDR3 amino acid sequence and its V-gene family, and reads without a unique V-gene family were dropped. A later analysis removed 592 highly shared, low-generation-probability nucleotide sequences to deal with suspected cross-contamination and a sequencing artifact. In a later analysis, a clonal expansion index for each public chain was calculated from normalized within-repertoire ranks of inferred template counts. A later analysis computed generation probabilities with a VDJ recombination model fitted to out-of-frame rearrangements, and checked the results against IGoR. In a later analysis, hypergeometric tests were used to score TCR-TCR, TCR-HLA and TCR-CMV co-occurrence, with a repertoire-size bias correction applied to TCR pairs. To estimate false discovery rates, a later analysis permuted the HLA or CMV assignments 20 times. In a later analysis, co-occurring TCRs were grouped using DBSCAN, and TCRdist sequence similarity was added for clustering within HLA-allele-positive subsets. Co-occurrence clustering excluded repertoires with fewer than 30,000 or more than 120,000 public chains, plus five with anomalous nucleotide sharing. Drawn from immuneACCESS, this table holds only the in-frame rearrangements with V and J called that TCRdb kept. Clones are partly lost; checked studies trace under half to an unresolved V gene and leave the rest unexplained. V, J and clone size are taken as reported in that table, and D and trimming were inferred from the DNA itself. Here the sample has 200,000 to 250,000 clones; around 89% occur a single time. The leading ten clones occupy approximately 1% of the sample.

What the research found in general, with its limitations: Some IMGT-functional V segments, including TRBV6-2 and TRBV6-3, could not be distinguished by the 87-base-pair reads and were therefore excluded. The authors suggested that the approach could potentially be extended to other disease states and immunological phenotypes. A cluster of highly shared sequence variants was judged likely to be a technical artifact of the sequencing pipeline. Compared with the approximately 600-donor mean, donors in an Asian-associated ancestry cluster had fewer N-insertions in productive TCRs, according to a later genetic analysis. In a later analysis, 16,951 TCR beta sequences were associated with specific HLA alleles at a false discovery rate of 0.05. According to a later analysis, most CMV-associated TCR beta chains appeared to be HLA-restricted, and the HLA associations seemed to be driven largely by CMV exposure. The only immune exposure information available for the cohort was CMV serostatus. An earlier analysis of approximately 600 of the donors showed that most TCR beta V segments appeared in productive rearrangements either about 87% or about 30% of the time, which broadly matched IMGT annotations. The classifier was reported to diagnose cytomegalovirus status with high specificity and sensitivity in both the original cohort and the validation cohort. Most TCR sequences were observed very rarely across donors, whereas some public TCRs were present in many individuals. In a later analysis, several top co-occurrence clusters were reported to appear linked to parvovirus B19, influenza, CMV and Epstein-Barr virus. A further reported finding was that TCR beta sequences accurately predicted the HLA-A and HLA-B alleles for most subjects in the first cohort. In a later analysis, the rate of TCR association differed among HLA loci, with DRB1 alleles having the most associated TCRs and HLA-C alleles having the fewest. The presence/absence analyses assumed that sequencing depth was roughly uniform across donors, and that assumption may not be true. In vitro tests confirmed that a few of the cytomegalovirus-associated TCR beta chains recognize cytomegalovirus antigens. In a later genetic analysis, a missense DCLRE1C variant was associated with V-gene and J-gene trimming of TCR beta chains, and the association was replicated in an independent cohort. Only TCR beta chains were sequenced in this cohort, and the absence of alpha or paired-chain data limited detectable features. In the study, roughly 160 TCR beta chains were listed as associated with cytomegalovirus. The earlier analysis of about 600 of the donors excluded 15 to 20 rarely observed V segments, including chromosome 9 orphons, because counts were too low. When HLA alleles, especially DR and DQ, strongly co-occurred, TCR associations were difficult to assign to individual alleles. Because some donors lacked HLA typing at each locus, the association tests relied only on the typed subset. In a later analysis, HLA-associated TCR beta chains were found to be more clonally expanded and to have lower generation probabilities than equally common non-associated chains. Correlated functional status among segregating V segments might be attributable to linkage disequilibrium, but an unknown experimental factor could not be ruled out.

This clone was observed once. No cognate antigen has been identified for it. Per-base quality was not reported, and no clone a single base away is much larger than it. The cohort comprised 710 or so healthy bone marrow donors. All cohort members were sampled while nominally healthy, although unrecorded immune exposures were likely present. The donor tested CMV seronegative and was one of the 352 seronegative cohort members. A peripheral blood sample was provided by each donor, and peripheral blood mononuclear cells were used for TCR beta sequencing. The Qiagen DNeasy Blood Extraction Kit was used to extract genomic DNA from the blood cell samples. V gives up 2 bases and J gives up 6 bases, and the segment between their germline ends measures 11 bases. The CDR3 runs 14 residues from the cysteine to the phenylalanine. Only the CDR3 portion is preserved as DNA: 42 bases, with reading frame beginning at the first base. CDR1 and CDR2, looked up from the germline V gene, are MNHEY and SVGAGI.

The rearranged segments are TRBV6-5 and TRBJ1-5; a weak D assignment points to TRBD1 (5 bases agree). This TCR was recovered from a young woman in good health and CMV-seronegative. Sequences were obtained from PBMCs. Here the CDR3 is given as CASSYGGGFQPQHF. The DNA sequence follows: TGTGCCAGCAGTTACGGCGGGGGGTTTCAGCCCCAGCATTTT.